Below, 7 T cell receptor beta chains from the same sample are listed, as sequenced in a study of T-cell reconstitution after alpha-beta-depleted transplantation in children. Preparing the TCRbeta library involved the use of unique molecular identifiers. MiXCR, run by TCRdb on the PCR reads, gives a single entry per CDR3 protein. The sample comprises almost 250,000 distinct CDR3 sequences, more than 20% of which are singletons, and about 2.5% rests with the top ten. The starting material was PBMCs, obtained before TCRalphabeta/CD19-depleted stem cell transplant. The receptor source for this set is a girl aged 2 to 10 with Fanconi anemia, due to receive a stem cell transplant.

This clonotype was counted at least ten times. This chain joins TRBV5-1 and TRBJ2-5; D not certain. CDR3 length: 14 residues. V shed 0 bases and J shed 4 bases, with 10 bases lying between them. Looked up from germline, CDR1 is SGHRS and CDR2 is YFSETQ. CDR3 sequence reads: CASSLDGGAETQYF. The DNA for the CDR3 is TGCGCCAGCAGCTTGGACGGCGGCGCAGAGACCCAGTACTTC.

This clonotype came up many times. The chain is built from TRBV2 and TRBJ2-5, with 7 bases that match TRBD2. With V trimmed by 3 bases and J by 0 bases, 13 bases remained unmatched. The CDR3 is 18 residues long. Looked up from germline, CDR1 is SNHLY and CDR2 is FYNNEI. CDR3 sequence: CASSEVLAGFLHQETQYF. Written as DNA, the CDR3 is TGTGCCAGCAGTGAGGTTTTAGCGGGCTTTTTACACCAAGAGACCCAGTACTTC.

The chain employs TRBV27 and TRBJ2-1; D gene ambiguous. V lost 0 bases and J lost 6, with 9 bases in between. This CDR3 comprises 14 residues. Per the germline V gene, CDR1 is MNHEY and CDR2 is SMNVEV (reference sequence). This CDR3 reads CASSLSIAVNEQFF. CDR3 nucleotide sequence: TGTGCCAGCAGTTTATCGATAGCAGTCAATGAGCAGTTCTTC.

The chain has TRBV28 and TRBJ2-1, with TRBD2 identical over 9 bases. The CDR3 has 13 amino acids. Trimming removed 3 bases from V and 7 bases from J; junction bases left unmatched: 1. Germline assignment: CDR1 MDHEN and CDR2 SYDVKM. CDR3 DNA: TGTGCCAGCAGTTTGCGGGAGGGGAATGAGCAGTTCTTC. Translated: CASSLREGNEQFF.

This chain uses TRBV20-1 with TRBJ2-3, with TRBD2 matching over 9 bases. There are 18 residues in the CDR3. Unmatched junction bases numbered 15, after V lost 1 base and J lost 4 bases. Per germline, CDR1 DFQATT and CDR2 SNEGSKA (reference sequence). The CDR3 spells CSARALALAGGVADTQYF. The CDR3 DNA reads as TGCAGTGCTAGAGCCCTCGCTTTGGCGGGAGGGGTCGCAGATACGCAGTATTTT.

The V gene is TRBV20-1, the J gene TRBJ2-7, with no clear D. V lost 3 bases, J lost 2 bases, and 11 bases lay in between. The CDR3 length is 13 residues. The germline gives CDR1 DFQATT, CDR2 SNEGSKA (reference sequence). The CDR3 bases are TGCAGTGCTAGTGCAGGCCTTGCCTACGAGCAGTACTTC. As protein: CSASAGLAYEQYF.

This clonotype appeared many times. The chain couples TRBV20-1 to TRBJ2-5; D ambiguous. Trimming left V 3 bases short and J 6 bases short, with 11 bases between. Per germline, CDR1 DFQATT and CDR2 SNEGSKA (reference sequence). The CDR3 extends over 12 amino acids. The CDR3 reads CSASPPQKTQYF. The CDR3 DNA follows: TGCAGTGCTAGTCCCCCTCAGAAGACCCAGTACTTC.